These T cell receptor beta chains were read from a single sample in a study of OX40 agonist ivuxolimab in advanced cancers. TCRdb keeps only in-frame clones here, not all; method: immunoSEQ multiplex PCR. The sample records some 60,000 clones, around 93% being singletons. The sequencing used CD4+ or CD8+ T cells sorted from blood, collected in a trial of the OX40 agonist ivuxolimab. These receptors all come from an adult with an advanced solid tumor such as melanoma, head and neck, liver or kidney cancer. Each CDR3 is given without its conserved first and last residue. Some rows mark clone size as missing; the rest say once, few, many or name a class of expanded clone.

clone_size | v_call | cdr3_aa
. | TRBV27 | ASSLSGGTGGEQF
. | TRBV6-5 | ASSYRGGGFYEQY
. | TRBV9 | ASSRANTGELF
. | TRBV5-6 | ASSLSASPAEAF
. | TRBV7-2 | ASLPRLAGITDTQY
. | TRBV28 | ASSSTETNYGYT
. | TRBV6-5 | ASSYSTGLSSYEQY
. | TRBV15 | ATSVSGEQF
. | TRBV10-3 | AISESAASGRKDTQY
once | TRBV30 | ACLFGGRQETQY
. | TRBV5-1 | ASSLAGHLAGGPYNEQF
. | TRBV4-3 | ASSQVFRGGREQY
few | TRBV10-1 | ASSESRGNGNQPQH
once | TRBV28 | ASSLGSIQRETQY
. | TRBV20-1 | SARVVETQY
. | TRBV7-9 | ASSLVEETGDTQY
. | TRBV28 | ASSLFRTGAYEQY
. | TRBV6-1 | ASSEASVPQIDSNQPQH